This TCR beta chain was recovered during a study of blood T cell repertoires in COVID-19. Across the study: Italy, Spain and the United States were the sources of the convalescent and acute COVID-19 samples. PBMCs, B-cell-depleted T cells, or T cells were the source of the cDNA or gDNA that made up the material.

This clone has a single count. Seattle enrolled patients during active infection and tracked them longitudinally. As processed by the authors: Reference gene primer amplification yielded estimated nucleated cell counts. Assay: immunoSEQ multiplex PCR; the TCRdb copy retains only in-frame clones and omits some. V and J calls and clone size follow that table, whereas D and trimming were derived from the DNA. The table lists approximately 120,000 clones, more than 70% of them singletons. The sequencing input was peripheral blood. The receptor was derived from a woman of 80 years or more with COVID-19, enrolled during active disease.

CDR3 nucleotide sequence: TGTGCCAGCAGTGACTCGAGGACAGGGGGCGGTGAGCAGTTCTTC. It specifies CASSDSRTGGGEQFF. The chain recombines TRBV6-4 with TRBJ2-1, with 11 positions matching TRBD1. The CDR3 loop spans 15 amino acids. Germline CDR1 and CDR2: MRHNA and SNTAGT. V gave up 0 bases and J gave up 9 bases; unmatched junction bases: 4.